These 26 T cell receptor beta chains were all obtained from the same sample, sequenced in a study of cytomegalovirus exposure and HLA in healthy donors. Using immunoSEQ multiplex PCR, the repertoire was profiled, and TCRdb retains in-frame clones only, with some absent. This table has about 73,000 clones, approximately 95% appearing once. The sequenced material came from PBMCs. Receptors originate from a man between 18 and 35 years old in good health and CMV-seronegative.

The chain carries TRBV7-2 and TRBJ2-2, with TRBD2 identical over 7 bases. The V and J ends lost 2 bases and 5 bases, in that order; junction bases with no gene match: 8. Germline-derived CDR1 and CDR2 are SGHTA and FQGNSA. The CDR3 spans 16 residues. The CDR3 sequence: CASSLMGGDRTGELFF. The CDR3 DNA is TGTGCCAGCAGCTTAATGGGGGGGGACCGAACCGGGGAGCTGTTTTTT.

The chain uses TRBV27 and TRBJ2-3, with D possibly being TRBD2 (6 bases). V shed 5 bases and J shed 4 bases, with 13 bases lying between them. From germline, CDR1 is MNHEY and CDR2 SMNVEV (reference sequence). This CDR3 has 14 residues. The CDR3 loop reads CASSTSPSSDTQYF. The CDR3 DNA is TGTGCCAGCAGTACTAGCCCCTCGTCAGATACGCAGTATTTT.

The rearrangement joins TRBV2 to TRBJ2-1; D is possibly TRBD1 (6 bases). The V gene lost 3 bases and the J gene lost 7 bases, with 13 bases spanning the gap. CDR1 SNHLY and CDR2 FYNNEI come from the germline V gene. This CDR3 spans 14 amino acids. The CDR3 loop reads CASSDHRVTNEQFF. CDR3 coding DNA: TGTGCCAGCAGTGACCACAGGGTTACGAATGAGCAGTTCTTC. Full variable domain (missing parts from reference TRBV2 and TRBJ2-1): EPEVTQTPSHQVTQMGQEVILRCVPISNHLYFYWYRQILGQKVEFLVSFYNNEISEKSEIFDDQFSVERPDGSNFTLKIRSTKLEDSAMYFCASSDHRVTNEQFFGPGTRLTVL.

This chain connects TRBV6-6 to TRBJ1-5; D remains ambiguous. V was pared by 2 bases and J by 1 base, with 6 bases between. The CDR3 loop spans 14 amino acids. Germline V CDR1 and CDR2: MNHNY, SVGAGI (reference sequence). CDR3 region: CASSYGESNQPQHF. CDR3 DNA sequence: TGTGCCAGCAGTTACGGAGAGAGCAATCAGCCCCAGCATTTT.

The rearrangement joins TRBV5-1 to TRBJ1-1; the D gene is possibly TRBD1 (6 bases). V was shortened by 6 bases and J by 1 base, with 16 bases between the two germline ends. Germline CDR1 SGHRS, CDR2 YFSETQ. This CDR3 comprises 15 residues. The CDR3: CASKLLQGSNTEAFF. Here the CDR3 DNA reads TGCGCCAGCAAACTATTACAGGGATCGAACACTGAAGCTTTCTTT.

Concerning this clone itself: Different DNA sequences within this sample yield the same CDR3. The rearrangement joins TRBV28 to TRBJ2-5; D is ambiguous. CDR1 and CDR2 from the germline V gene are MDHEN and SYDVKM. The CDR3 totals 11 residues. V lost 5 bases and J 5 bases, leaving 6 bases between the germline ends. The CDR3 protein is CASSPKETQYF. DNA for the CDR3: TGTGCCAGCAGTCCTAAGGAGACCCAGTACTTC.

V gene TRBV27 combines with J gene TRBJ1-1; the D gene is possibly TRBD1 (5 bases). Germline lookup yields CDR1 MNHEY and CDR2 SMNVEV (reference sequence). Trimming shortened V by 3 bases and J by 0 bases, and 11 bases separated the two germline ends. This CDR3 contains 15 residues. The CDR3 coding sequence is TGTGCCAGCAGTTTCAGTCAGGGCCTGAACACTGAAGCTTTCTTT. Translating gives CASSFSQGLNTEAFF.

This sequence joins TRBV20-1 and TRBJ2-5; D possibly corresponds to TRBD2 (5 bases). CDR1 DFQATT and CDR2 SNEGSKA come from the germline V gene (reference sequence). This CDR3 is 11 amino acids long. V was pared by 5 bases and J by 5 bases, with 9 bases between. Written as DNA, the CDR3 is TGCAGTGCTGGGCCGGGGGAGACCCAGTACTTC. It yields the protein CSAGPGETQYF.

Here the CDR3 reads CASSSSGESNQPQHF. The CDR3 bases are TGTGCCAGCAGCTCCTCCGGAGAAAGCAATCAGCCCCAGCATTTT. This chain uses TRBV28 with TRBJ1-5; D is ambiguous. This CDR3 contains 15 residues. Trimming took 6 bases from V and 1 from J, leaving 13 bases between them. Germline CDR1 and CDR2: MDHEN and SYDVKM. The whole variable domain, filled in from reference TRBV28 and TRBJ1-5, reads DVKVTQSSRYLVKRTGEKVFLECVQDMDHENMFWYRQDPGLGLRLIYFSYDVKMKEKGDIPEGYSVSREKKERFSLILESASTNQTSMYLCASSSSGESNQPQHFGDGTRLSIL.

This chain connects TRBV5-1 to TRBJ2-3, with TRBD1 identical over 10 bases. With 0 bases clipped from V and 3 bases from J, the junction kept 7 bases outside the gene matches. Germline V gene sequence: CDR1 SGHRS, CDR2 YFSETQ. CDR3 size: 17 residues. The CDR3 loop reads CASSLALPGQGTDTQYF. The DNA for the CDR3 is TGCGCCAGCAGCTTGGCCCTACCGGGACAGGGGACAGATACGCAGTATTTT.

The CDR3 DNA is TGTGCCAGTAGTATACTGGCGGGGGGCAATCAGCCCCAGCATTTT. Translated: CASSILAGGNQPQHF. The gene calls are TRBV19 and TRBJ1-5; possibly TRBD1 for D (5 bases). Trimming shortened V by 2 bases and J by 2 bases, and 10 bases separated the two germline ends. This CDR3 has 15 amino acids. Looked up from germline, CDR1 is LNHDA and CDR2 is SQIVND (reference sequence).

This clone was detected once. The CDR3 loop is CASSRQGGNEQFF. In nucleotides, the CDR3 is TGTGCCAGCAGTCGACAGGGAGGAAATGAGCAGTTCTTC. The chain has TRBV6-5 and TRBJ2-1, with D maybe TRBD1 (7 bases). Germline-derived CDR1 and CDR2 are MNHEY and SVGAGI. This CDR3 has 13 amino acids. V was pared by 5 bases and J by 7 bases, with 12 bases between.

This chain connects TRBV13 to TRBJ2-3; D is undetermined. This CDR3 has 15 residues. CDR1 PRHDT and CDR2 FYEKMQ come from the germline V gene (reference sequence). V lost 5 bases and J lost 1, with 13 bases in between. The CDR3 protein is CASSRIKTGTDTQYF. The CDR3, as DNA: TGTGCCAGCAGCCGAATAAAAACAGGCACAGATACGCAGTATTTT.

The chain carries TRBV6-5 and TRBJ1-5; 7 positions match TRBD1. The J segment lost 6 bases and the V segment lost 0 bases, leaving 5 bases of the junction unmatched. CDR1 and CDR2 (germline): MNHEY, SVGAGI. The CDR3 has 15 amino acids. The CDR3 coding sequence is TGTGCCAGCAGTTACTCGAGGACAGGAGGTCAGCCCCAGCATTTT. This translates into CASSYSRTGGQPQHF.

This sequence joins TRBV29-1 and TRBJ2-1; D perhaps matches TRBD1 (5 bases). With 3 bases removed from V and 2 bases from J, the gap between germline ends came to 14 bases. Germline CDR1 and CDR2: SQVTM and ANQGSEA. The CDR3 is 15 residues long. CDR3 bases: TGCAGCGTTGAGAAGGGGCAGGACCCCTACAATGAGCAGTTCTTC. Translated, it gives CSVEKGQDPYNEQFF.

The CDR3 region has the DNA TGTGCCAGCAGCTTAGTTGCAGGGGGAGGCAACGGCTACACCTTC. Its protein is CASSLVAGGGNGYTF. V and J are TRBV7-2 and TRBJ1-2; 7 nucleotides align to TRBD1. Germline lookup yields CDR1 SGHTA and CDR2 FQGNSA. The CDR3 has 15 residues. The J segment lost 8 bases and the V segment lost 1 base, leaving 10 bases of the junction unmatched.

The rearrangement uses TRBV18 and TRBJ2-1, with 7 nucleotides matching TRBD1. Germline-derived CDR1 and CDR2 are KGHSH and LQKENI. V was clipped by 4 bases and J by 9 bases; unmatched bases: 9. This CDR3 contains 14 residues. DNA for the CDR3: TGTGCCAGCTCACAGTCAGGGGGTTTCTCTGAGCAGTTCTTC. It codes for CASSQSGGFSEQFF.

The V call is TRBV6-1, the J call TRBJ2-7; 8 bases are a match to TRBD1. J gave up 2 bases and V 0 bases, and 9 bases lay outside the gene matches. The CDR3 spans 17 residues. Looked up from germline, CDR1 is MNHNS and CDR2 is SASEGT. This chain's CDR3 is CASSEALTGTGPYEQYF. The CDR3, as DNA: TGTGCCAGCAGTGAAGCGCTGACCGGGACAGGTCCCTACGAGCAGTACTTC.

The chain recombines TRBV29-1 with TRBJ1-1, with a possible D match to TRBD1 (6 bases). The V end was cut by 8 bases, the J end by 8 bases, with 15 bases between. This CDR3 spans 11 amino acids. In germline, CDR1 is SQVTM, CDR2 ANQGSEA. Here the CDR3 reads CSQLRGTEAFF. The CDR3 nucleotides read TGCAGCCAATTAAGGGGGACAGAAGCTTTCTTT.

This sequence joins TRBV28 and TRBJ2-5; perhaps TRBD1 as D (6 bases). The CDR3 is made up of 15 amino acids. The ends were cut back, 5 bases at V and 2 bases at J, with 15 bases in the middle. The germline V gene has CDR1 MDHEN and CDR2 SYDVKM. The CDR3 region is CASSPDRLWQETQYF. The CDR3, as DNA: TGTGCCAGCAGTCCAGACAGGTTGTGGCAAGAGACCCAGTACTTC.

V and J are TRBV7-3 and TRBJ2-5; 7 bases are shared with TRBD1. Germline-derived CDR1 and CDR2 are SGHTA and FQGTGA. Trimming cost V 5 bases and J 2 bases; bases outside gene matches: 5. CDR3 length equals 14 residues. CDR3 nucleotides: TGTGCCAGCAGCCCCTCCAGGGGGCAAGAGACCCAGTACTTC. Translated, it gives CASSPSRGQETQYF. The whole variable domain, remainder taken from reference TRBV7-3 and TRBJ2-5, is GAGVSQTPSNKVTEKGKYVELRCDPISGHTALYWYRQSLGQGPEFLIYFQGTGAADDSGLPNDRFFAVRPEGSVSTLKIQRTERGDSAVYLCASSPSRGQETQYFGPGTRLLVL.

In the case of this clone: The junction departs from germline at one end; a sequencing error may be responsible. This same CDR3 is encoded by further DNA sequences in the sample. The rearrangement joins TRBV30 to TRBJ1-3; D is perhaps TRBD1 (5 bases). CDR1 is GTSNPN and CDR2 is SVGIG in the germline V gene (reference sequence). The CDR3 runs to 15 residues. The DNA for the CDR3 is TGCGCCTGGAGCGCTGACAGTGGCTCTGGAAACACCATATATTTT. Translated: CAWSADSGSGNTIYF.

The rearrangement links TRBV11-3 to TRBJ1-1; no firm D call. The germline V and J ends were trimmed by 1 base and 4 bases, with 7 bases remaining between them. Germline V gene lookup returns CDR1 SGHNT and CDR2 YENEEA. The CDR3 length is 13 residues. Here the CDR3 DNA reads TGTGCCAGCAGCTTAGCGAGAGGCACTGAAGCTTTCTTT. It codes for CASSLARGTEAFF.

The chain links TRBV28 to TRBJ1-1; D gene ambiguous. The CDR3 contains 14 residues. V gave up 6 bases and J gave up 4 bases, with 15 bases separating them. Germline V lookup: CDR1 MDHEN, CDR2 SYDVKM. In DNA form, the CDR3 reads TGTGCCAGCAGCACCGGAGCTATGGGCACTGAAGCTTTCTTT. This sequence encodes CASSTGAMGTEAFF.

V is TRBV5-1 and J is TRBJ2-2, with D perhaps matching TRBD2 (5 bases). This CDR3 spans 14 amino acids. V lost 5 bases, J lost 0 bases, and 8 bases lay in between. Germline-derived CDR1 and CDR2 are SGHRS and YFSETQ. The CDR3 loop reads CASSKDSNTGELFF. The CDR3 coding sequence is TGCGCCAGCAGTAAGGACTCGAACACCGGGGAGCTGTTTTTT.

The chain has TRBV7-2 and TRBJ1-4; weak D call: TRBD1 (5 bases). Trimming took off 4 bases at V and 7 bases at J, with 13 bases between the two ends. CDR1 SGHTA and CDR2 FQGNSA come from the germline V gene. This CDR3 is 14 amino acids long. The CDR3 DNA reads as TGTGCCAGCAGCTCCCAGGGTGGCGGTGAAAAACTGTTTTTT. Translation: CASSSQGGGEKLFF.